The present entry profiles one T cell receptor (beta chain) with its context. The protocol was immunoSEQ multiplex PCR, while the TCRdb copy is restricted to in-frame clones and leaves out a portion. The top ten clones hold roughly 3.6% of a sample with 300,000 to 450,000 clones, around 85% of them seen once. The data are from a study of blood T cell repertoires in COVID-19. Study as a whole: Donors in the United States, Italy and Spain gave samples during acute or convalescent COVID-19.

With V trimmed by 1 base and J by 2 bases, 1 base remained unmatched. In germline, CDR1 is MGHRA, CDR2 YSYEKL. The CDR3 runs to 15 residues. The J gene is TRBJ1-3, the V gene TRBV4-1; 8 positions match TRBD1. The clonotype was recovered from a woman aged 18-29 years with acute or convalescent COVID-19. Sequenced sample: peripheral blood. In nucleotides, the CDR3 is TGCGCCAGCAGCCAAGGGACAGGGACTGGAAACACCATATATTTT. It specifies CASSQGTGTGNTIYF.